This T cell receptor beta chain was found in a study of beta chain features in type 1 diabetes. V was pared by 2 bases and J by 3 bases, with 4 bases between. This CDR3 spans 13 amino acids. Per germline, CDR1 LNHNV and CDR2 YYDKDF (reference sequence). cDNA synthesis used the whole RNA isolate, giving expressed TCRB sequences. Repertoires were generated with immunoSEQ multiplex PCR, while TCRdb's copy carries only in-frame clones and drops some. Of a few hundred thousand clones listed, 10% to 15% were seen once; the top ten hold around 0.015%. CD4+ naive, central memory, regulatory and stem cell-like memory subsets were isolated by sorting on CD45RO/CCR7/CD25/CD127/CD95/CD27. Study findings and constraints: In patients and controls equally, PCR might favor templates that are shorter. Among patients with Type 1 diabetes, TCRB CDR3s were moderately but significantly shorter in every one of the four CD4+ subsets.

On this clone: Its antigen is not known.

V usage is TRBV15 and J usage is TRBJ2-2; D is undetermined. Source material: naive CD4+ T cells from blood. The sequence derives from a man aged 18 to 35 in good health. This chain's CDR3 is CATSRPHTGELFF. The CDR3, as DNA: TGTGCCACCAGCAGACCTCACACCGGGGAGCTGTTTTTT.